These 22 T cell receptor beta chains were all obtained from the same sample, sequenced in a study of siplizumab effects on memory and regulatory T cells. Sequencing used immunoSEQ multiplex PCR; TCRdb keeps in-frame clones, though not all of them. Of about 100,000 clones in the sample, 75% to 95% are singletons; the top ten hold 0.15%. Sequenced input: CD4+ T cells sorted from blood. All receptors derive from a human donor in good health.

The chain's CDR3 is CASSYSRLAGDETQYF. The CDR3 DNA reads TGTGCCAGCAGTTACTCTCGACTAGCGGGGGACGAGACCCAGTACTTC. The V and J genes are TRBV6-6 and TRBJ2-5; 12 bases align to TRBD2. The V segment lost 0 bases and the J segment 5 bases; nucleotides outside the gene matches: 4. Germline values: CDR1 MNHNY, CDR2 SVGAGI (reference sequence). The CDR3 has 16 residues.

The rearrangement uses TRBV5-1 and TRBJ2-2; 11 bases are a match to TRBD2. The V gene's germline CDR1 is SGHRS and CDR2 YFSETQ. The CDR3 is 17 residues long. With 2 bases clipped from V and 1 base from J, the junction kept 4 bases outside the gene matches. CDR3 DNA sequence: TGCGCCAGCAGCTTACTAGCGGGGGCCAGGAACACCGGGGAGCTGTTTTTT. Its protein is CASSLLAGARNTGELFF. Drawing the rest from reference TRBV5-1 and TRBJ2-2, the complete variable domain is KAGVTQTPRYLIKTRGQQVTLSCSPISGHRSVSWYQQTPGQGLQFLFEYFSETQRNKGNFPGRFSGRQFSNSRSEMNVSTLELGDSALYLCASSLLAGARNTGELFFGEGSRLTVL.

Worth noting for this clone: Since no conserved phenylalanine or tryptophan closes the CDR3, a read error is the likely cause. The DNA is left out, because the CDR3 cannot be placed on it with certainty; the CDR3 is given as TCRdb lists it. The chain links TRBV7-9 to TRBJ1-2; TRBD1 is the table's D call, not checked against the DNA. Germline-derived CDR1 and CDR2 are SEHNR and FQNEAQ (reference sequence). Including both end residues, the CDR3 is 12 amino acids long. The CDR3 sequence: CASSLGGQGPQL.

CDR3 bases: TGCGCCAGCAGCTTGGATCTGCGGGAGACCCAGTACTTC. It translates to CASSLDLRETQYF. The chain couples TRBV5-1 to TRBJ2-5, with D uncertain. Germline V gene sequence: CDR1 SGHRS, CDR2 YFSETQ. The V end lost 0 bases, the J end lost 5 bases, and 8 bases lay between the germline ends. The CDR3 is 13 residues long.

J is TRBJ1-1 and V is TRBV6-1, with D perhaps matching TRBD1 (6 bases). The length of the CDR3 is 14 residues. In germline, CDR1 is MNHNS, CDR2 SASEGT. V lost 4 bases and J 3 bases, leaving 12 bases between the germline ends. CDR3: CASSAGGAYTEAFF. DNA for the CDR3: TGTGCCAGCAGTGCCGGGGGCGCCTACACTGAAGCTTTCTTT.

This chain links TRBV28 with TRBJ1-5, with 7 bases aligning to TRBD1. The V segment lost 7 bases and the J segment 2 bases; nucleotides outside the gene matches: 8. Germline V lookup: CDR1 MDHEN, CDR2 SYDVKM. CDR3 size: 15 residues. CDR3 region: CASKGQDAGNQPQHF. The CDR3 coding sequence is TGTGCCAGCAAAGGACAGGATGCGGGCAATCAGCCCCAGCATTTT. The whole variable domain, remainder taken from reference TRBV28 and TRBJ1-5, is DVKVTQSSRYLVKRTGEKVFLECVQDMDHENMFWYRQDPGLGLRLIYFSYDVKMKEKGDIPEGYSVSREKKERFSLILESASTNQTSMYLCASKGQDAGNQPQHFGDGTRLSIL.

The rearrangement uses TRBV28 and TRBJ2-7; 8 bases match TRBD2. Germline V gene data show CDR1 as MDHEN and CDR2 as SYDVKM. Trimming removed 1 base from V and 1 base from J; junction bases left unmatched: 3. The CDR3 totals 15 residues. As DNA, the CDR3 is TGTGCCAGCAGTTTATTAAGCGGGGGTTCCTACGAGCAGTACTTC. As protein: CASSLLSGGSYEQYF.

The V gene is TRBV5-4, the J gene TRBJ1-1, with TRBD1 as a possible D gene (6 bases). V lost 5 bases and J 4 bases, leaving 12 bases between the germline ends. The length of the CDR3 is 13 residues. The germline CDR1 and CDR2 sequences are SGHNT and YYREEE (reference sequence). The CDR3 nucleotides read TGTGCCAGCAGTCCGGGGGGGCCCACTGAAGCTTTCTTT. This gives the protein CASSPGGPTEAFF.

The gene calls are TRBV5-1 and TRBJ2-1; 12 bases are a match to TRBD2. The CDR3 totals 18 residues. The germline V gene encodes CDR1 SGHRS and CDR2 YFSETQ. The V and J ends lost 3 bases and 14 bases, in that order; junction bases with no gene match: 21. CDR3 in DNA: TGCGCCAGCAGCTCACTCCCTAGCGGGGGGGAACTAATCCCCGACGAGTTCTTC. Its translation is CASSSLPSGGELIPDEFF.

As concerns this clone: In the same sample, other DNA sequences code for this CDR3. The chain links TRBV20-1 to TRBJ2-3; D is possibly TRBD1 (6 bases). CDR3 size: 11 residues. Trimming cost V 5 bases and J 6 bases, with 9 bases left between them. The V gene's germline CDR1 is DFQATT and CDR2 SNEGSKA (reference sequence). The CDR3 DNA reads as TGCAGTGCTTCCGACAGGGATACGCAGTATTTT. It is translated as CSASDRDTQYF.

This rearrangement joins TRBV5-1 to TRBJ1-6, with 9 bases identical to TRBD1. Germline CDR1 and CDR2: SGHRS and YFSETQ. J was trimmed by 10 bases and V by 3 bases; bases with no gene match: 5. CDR3 length equals 14 residues. The CDR3 protein is CASSSTGGDSPLHF. Here the CDR3 DNA reads TGCGCCAGCAGCTCGACAGGGGGAGACTCACCCCTCCACTTT. Full variable domain (outside the CDR3, taken from reference TRBV5-1 and TRBJ1-6): KAGVTQTPRYLIKTRGQQVTLSCSPISGHRSVSWYQQTPGQGLQFLFEYFSETQRNKGNFPGRFSGRQFSNSRSEMNVSTLELGDSALYLCASSSTGGDSPLHFGNGTRLTVT.

V gene TRBV5-4 combines with J gene TRBJ1-6; TRBD1 agrees at 9 bases. Per germline, CDR1 SGHNT and CDR2 YYREEE (reference sequence). This CDR3 region has 15 residues. The J segment lost 7 bases and the V segment lost 0 bases, leaving 2 bases of the junction unmatched. The CDR3 sequence is CASSLGGQGNSPLHF. The CDR3 DNA reads as TGTGCCAGCAGCTTGGGAGGACAGGGGAATTCACCCCTCCACTTT.

Turning to this clone: This same CDR3 is encoded by further DNA sequences in the sample. The gene calls are TRBV5-1 and TRBJ2-7, with 8 bases aligning to TRBD1. This CDR3 has 14 amino acids. V gave up 4 bases and J gave up 4 bases; unmatched junction bases: 7. Germline CDR1 SGHRS, CDR2 YFSETQ. In nucleotides, the CDR3 is TGCGCCAGCAGCCCTGGACAGGGAGCTTACGAGCAGTACTTC. This codes for CASSPGQGAYEQYF. Full variable domain (outside the CDR3, taken from reference TRBV5-1 and TRBJ2-7): KAGVTQTPRYLIKTRGQQVTLSCSPISGHRSVSWYQQTPGQGLQFLFEYFSETQRNKGNFPGRFSGRQFSNSRSEMNVSTLELGDSALYLCASSPGQGAYEQYFGPGTRLTVT.

This clone came up once. V usage is TRBV7-2 and J usage is TRBJ1-1, with D possibly matching TRBD1 (5 bases). The germline gives CDR1 SGHTA, CDR2 FQGNSA. The CDR3 runs to 15 residues. Trimming cost V 1 base and J 1 base, with 10 bases left between them. The CDR3 coding sequence is TGTGCCAGCAGCTTAGTCTCTGGGGGGAACACTGAAGCTTTCTTT. This gives the protein CASSLVSGGNTEAFF.

The chain joins TRBV5-1 to TRBJ1-4, with no clear D. The CDR3 extends over 15 amino acids. From germline, CDR1 is SGHRS and CDR2 YFSETQ. Trimming took off 0 bases at V and 0 bases at J, with 6 bases between the two ends. CDR3: CASSLVFATNEKLFF. CDR3 bases: TGCGCCAGCAGCTTGGTCTTTGCAACTAATGAAAAACTGTTTTTT. The entire variable domain, with the rest obtained from reference TRBV5-1 and TRBJ1-4, is as follows: KAGVTQTPRYLIKTRGQQVTLSCSPISGHRSVSWYQQTPGQGLQFLFEYFSETQRNKGNFPGRFSGRQFSNSRSEMNVSTLELGDSALYLCASSLVFATNEKLFFGSGTQLSVL.

The genes are TRBV6-5 and TRBJ2-3; no clear D. The CDR3 extends over 12 amino acids. Germline loops: CDR1 MNHEY, CDR2 SVGAGI. Trimming shortened V by 5 bases and J by 7 bases, and 10 bases separated the two germline ends. The CDR3 coding sequence is TGTGCCAGCAGTGATACCCCCCATACGCAGTATTTT. This translates into CASSDTPHTQYF.

The rearrangement uses TRBV9 and TRBJ2-3; no definite D call. Germline CDR1 reads SGDLS; CDR2 reads YYNGEE. Trimming shortened V by 4 bases and J by 1 base, and 16 bases separated the two germline ends. The CDR3 runs to 16 residues. The CDR3 DNA reads TGTGCCAGCAGCCTAAGCCGGTCCCTTCGCACAGATACGCAGTATTTT. Translation gives CASSLSRSLRTDTQYF.

The gene calls are TRBV7-3 and TRBJ2-5; D is undetermined. Trimming pared 1 base from V and 1 base from J, leaving 7 bases between. Germline V gene sequence: CDR1 SGHTA, CDR2 FQGTGA. The CDR3 has 14 residues. The CDR3 DNA follows: TGTGCCAGCAGCTTAAGAGGTGTCCAAGAGACCCAGTACTTC. Protein sequence: CASSLRGVQETQYF.

J is TRBJ2-7 and V is TRBV11-2; 9 nucleotides align to TRBD1. The CDR3 spans 17 residues. V trimming: 2 bases; J trimming: 3 bases; junction bases outside the gene matches: 11. The germline V gene has CDR1 SGHAT and CDR2 FQNNGV. CDR3 protein: CASSLSQAGQGLYEQYF. CDR3 nucleotides: TGTGCCAGCAGCTTATCCCAAGCGGGACAGGGACTCTACGAGCAGTACTTC.

The gene calls are TRBV11-2 and TRBJ2-5; TRBD1 agrees at 9 bases. Trimming took 0 bases from V and 5 from J; bases not matched to a gene: 4. This CDR3 comprises 15 residues. Germline CDR1 and CDR2: SGHAT and FQNNGV. The DNA for the CDR3 is TGTGCCAGCAGCTTAGAACAGGGGGCGGGGGAGACCCAGTACTTC. Amino acid sequence: CASSLEQGAGETQYF.

DNA for the CDR3: TGTGCCAGCAGCCTAGGACAGGGGGCTGGGTATGGCTACACCTTC. Its protein product is CASSLGQGAGYGYTF. The gene calls are TRBV7-3 and TRBJ1-2, with 11 bases matching TRBD1. V lost 5 bases and J lost 5; bases outside the gene matches: 7. This CDR3 has 15 amino acids. The germline V gene encodes CDR1 SGHTA and CDR2 FQGTGA.

This clone was picked up one time. V and J are TRBV10-3 and TRBJ1-1; no definite D call. The CDR3 is 14 amino acids. V was trimmed by 4 bases and J by 4 bases, leaving 13 bases between them. Germline-derived CDR1 and CDR2 are ENHRY and SYGVKD. This chain's CDR3 is CAISGGEYGTEAFF. The CDR3, as DNA: TGTGCCATCAGTGGTGGGGAATACGGCACTGAAGCTTTCTTT.